These 10 T cell receptor beta chains were all obtained from the same sample, sequenced in a study of OX40 agonist ivuxolimab in advanced cancers. The assay was immunoSEQ multiplex PCR, and TCRdb's table has in-frame clones only and misses some. Of some 100,000 clones in the sample, 91% are singletons; the top ten hold approximately 0.81%. Sequenced here: CD4+ or CD8+ T cells sorted from blood, sampled in a trial of the OX40 agonist ivuxolimab. All receptors derive from an adult with an advanced solid tumor such as melanoma, head and neck, liver or kidney cancer.

This chain connects TRBV6-6 to TRBJ1-5, with TRBD1 as a possible D gene (6 bases). This CDR3 is 14 amino acids long. The germline V and J ends were trimmed by 7 bases and 0 bases, with 10 bases remaining between them. CDR1 and CDR2 from the germline V gene are MNHNY and SVGAGI (reference sequence). The CDR3 region has the DNA TGTGCCAGCACCCAAGGGGGTAGCAATCAGCCCCAGCATTTT. Protein sequence: CASTQGGSNQPQHF.

The V call is TRBV4-3, the J call TRBJ2-7, with D perhaps assigned TRBD1 or TRBD2 (6 bases each). This CDR3 has 16 residues. Germline CDR1 and CDR2: LGHNA and YSLEER. Trimming shortened V by 2 bases and J by 0 bases, and 14 bases separated the two germline ends. CDR3 nucleotides: TGCGCCAGCAGCCAATCATCGGGGGCAGTCTCCTACGAGCAGTACTTC. Amino acid sequence: CASSQSSGAVSYEQYF.

The chain has TRBV27 and TRBJ1-5, with a weak D call TRBD1 (5 bases). The CDR3 spans 14 residues. The V gene lost 6 bases and the J gene lost 9 bases, with 18 bases spanning the gap. From germline, CDR1 is MNHEY and CDR2 SMNVEV (reference sequence). CDR3 amino acids: CASRTGTPERPQHF. The CDR3 DNA follows: TGTGCCAGCAGGACGGGGACCCCTGAGCGGCCCCAGCATTTT.

The CDR3 nucleotides read TGTGCCAGCTCACCACTTGTGGGGGGCGACGCTTTCTTT. It translates to CASSPLVGGDAFF. The chain joins TRBV18 to TRBJ1-1; D might be TRBD1 (6 bases). The V and J ends lost 1 base and 11 bases respectively, with 14 bases between them. The germline CDR1 and CDR2 sequences are KGHSH and LQKENI. The CDR3 is 13 amino acids.

The V and J genes are TRBV6-5 and TRBJ1-2; D is possibly TRBD1 (5 bases). V dropped 5 bases and J dropped 0 bases, with 13 bases sitting between them. The CDR3 length is 15 residues. Germline loops: CDR1 MNHEY, CDR2 SVGAGI. This CDR3 reads CASSPGTVANYGYTF. CDR3 coding DNA: TGTGCCAGCAGTCCGGGGACGGTTGCTAACTATGGCTACACCTTC.

This chain joins TRBV11-3 and TRBJ2-7; D not certain. This CDR3 region has 12 residues. The ends were cut back, 0 bases at V and 6 bases at J, with 6 bases in the middle. The germline V gene encodes CDR1 SGHNT and CDR2 YENEEA. In DNA form, the CDR3 reads TGTGCCAGCAGCTTAGAGGTTGGCGAGCAGTACTTC. Its protein product is CASSLEVGEQYF.

The chain links TRBV11-3 to TRBJ2-7; tentatively, D is TRBD1 or TRBD2 (5 bases each). The germline V and J ends were trimmed by 3 bases and 8 bases, with 17 bases remaining between them. CDR1 is SGHNT and CDR2 is YENEEA in the germline V gene. This CDR3 has 14 amino acids. For the CDR3, the DNA is TGTGCCAGCAGCTTCGGGCACGGGGACGGAAAGCAGTACTTC. This encodes CASSFGHGDGKQYF.

The chain employs TRBV19 and TRBJ2-5; either TRBD1 or TRBD2 may fit D (6 bases each). Trimming took 8 bases from V and 2 from J, leaving 9 bases between them. Germline V lookup: CDR1 LNHDA, CDR2 SQIVND (reference sequence). The CDR3 is made up of 12 amino acids. CDR3 nucleotides: TGTGCCAGTGGGGGGCCACAAGAGACCCAGTACTTC. The encoded protein is CASGGPQETQYF.

The rearrangement links TRBV5-4 to TRBJ1-1; perhaps TRBD1 as D (6 bases). The CDR3 runs 15 residues. With 0 bases removed from V and 4 bases from J, the gap between germline ends came to 13 bases. The germline V gene encodes CDR1 SGHNT and CDR2 YYREEE (reference sequence). The CDR3 coding sequence is TGTGCCAGCAGCTTGGTAGAGGGGGGGAGCACTGAAGCTTTCTTT. This sequence encodes CASSLVEGGSTEAFF.

The rearrangement joins TRBV4-2 to TRBJ2-4; D gene unclear. Trimming cost V 0 bases and J 6 bases, with 21 bases left between them. CDR3 size: 18 residues. The germline gives CDR1 LGHNA, CDR2 YNFKEQ. DNA of the CDR3: TGTGCCAGCAGCCAAGAAACGGCTCGGCAGACGAACTTAAACATTCAGTACTTC. Translating gives CASSQETARQTNLNIQYF.